Listed here is a single T cell receptor beta chain. The data stem from a study of control samples from healthy donors and cancer patients. Per germline, CDR1 MNHEY and CDR2 SVGAGI. V lost 4 bases and J lost 0; bases outside the gene matches: 9. This CDR3 is built from 16 residues. Using immunoSEQ multiplex PCR, the repertoire was profiled, and TCRdb retains in-frame clones only, with some absent. The sample lists 110,000 to 150,000 clones; just under 95% were seen once. The chain joins TRBV6-5 to TRBJ2-7; 7 bases are shared with TRBD2. The sequence came from a man under 40 in good health. Specimen: blood. CDR3 residues: CASSSGTTGISYEQYF. The CDR3 DNA reads TGTGCCAGCAGTTCCGGGACTACCGGAATCTCCTACGAGCAGTACTTC.